This TCR beta chain comes out of a study of neurological immune-mediated disorders. The CDR3 length is 16 residues. Germline CDR1 reads LGHNA; CDR2 reads YNFKEQ. V dropped 1 base and J dropped 3; count of bases not matched to a gene: 5. Overall study findings and caveats: HTLV-1-associated myelopathy had the most TCR clonal expansion, while multiple sclerosis had the least, a level that fell below healthy controls.

Time point in this sample: longitudinal time-point 3. Serving as healthy controls were blood bank volunteers based in Maryland, USA. There are many counts of this clonotype. The antigen remains undetermined. A single record per CDR3 protein comes from TCRdb applying MiXCR to the 5' RACE reads. The data contain about 49,000 distinct CDR3 sequences, roughly 7.7% of them seen just once; the ten biggest clones take up 1.5% to 2%. This receptor was identified in a woman in her thirties or forties in good health. V and J are TRBV4-2 and TRBJ2-7, with 11 bases lining up with TRBD2. Source material: PBMCs. The CDR3 nucleotides are TGTGCCAGCAGCCAAGTCATTCTAGCGGGAGGCTACGAGCAGTACTTC. It yields the protein CASSQVILAGGYEQYF.